This T cell receptor (beta chain) is drawn from a study of vaccination and CD4 T cells after COVID-19. Germline CDR1 is SGHTA and CDR2 is FQGTGA. The V and J ends lost 3 bases and 9 bases, in that order; junction bases with no gene match: 5. This CDR3 is 13 amino acids long. As to treatment: 10-day PBMC culture with coronavirus spike peptide pools or control peptides (ViraFEST assay). Sequencing of DNA taken from cultured CD4+ T cells relied on the Oncomine TCR Beta short-read assay. From the PCR reads, TCRdb called clonotypes with MiXCR, one entry per CDR3 protein. The profile shows about 18,000 distinct CDR3 sequences, nearly 60% of them singletons. There are a few counts of this clonotype. Its antigen is as yet unknown.

The chain joins TRBV7-3 to TRBJ2-5; TRBD1 matches 9 bases. The material was CD4+ T cells from blood, cultured in vitro, obtained before SARS-CoV-2 vaccination. This sequence was found in a human donor who had recovered from COVID-19. The CDR3 nucleotides read TGTGCCAGCAGCTTTGACAGGGGGAGGGCCCAGTACTTC. Its protein is CASSFDRGRAQYF.